The TCR beta chain described here comes from a study of OX40 agonist ivuxolimab in advanced cancers. Study overall: Every 2 weeks, ivuxolimab was infused into the patients intravenously at between 0.01 and 10 mg/kg.

Trimming removed 1 base from V and 1 base from J, with 10 bases in between. This CDR3 spans 15 amino acids. The germline CDR1 and CDR2 sequences are LNHDA and SQIVND (reference sequence). TCRdb keeps only in-frame clones here, not all; method: immunoSEQ multiplex PCR. The sample contains 70,000 or so clones, roughly 80% of which appear only once. V gene TRBV19 combines with J gene TRBJ1-1; D gene uncertain. Here the sequenced sample was CD4+ or CD8+ T cells sorted from blood, taken in a trial of the OX40 agonist ivuxolimab. This sequence originates from an adult with an advanced solid tumor such as melanoma, head and neck, liver or kidney cancer. The CDR3 reads CASSIGAGKNTEAFF. As DNA, the CDR3 is TGTGCCAGTAGTATAGGGGCTGGGAAGAACACTGAAGCTTTCTTT. Variable domain in full (rest from reference TRBV19 and TRBJ1-1): DGGITQSPKYLFRKEGQNVTLSCEQNLNHDAMYWYRQDPGQGLRLIYYSQIVNDFQKGDIAEGYSVSREKKESFPLTVTSAQKNPTAFYLCASSIGAGKNTEAFFGQGTRLTVV.